This T cell receptor (beta chain) is drawn from a study of radiotherapy plus CTLA-4 blockade in lung cancer. About the research overall: Objective responses were documented in around a sixth of patients, with disease control in 31%. General study results and limits: The best prediction of response reportedly came from early blood T cell clone dynamics, with interferon-beta. Radiotherapy plus ipilimumab was followed by expansion in blood of tumor-derived TCR clones.

Details on this clone: Its antigen is not identified.

The V and J ends lost 6 bases and 2 bases respectively, with 11 bases between them. Germline V CDR1 and CDR2: MNHNS, SASEGT. This CDR3 contains 14 residues. Repertoires were generated with immunoSEQ multiplex PCR, while TCRdb's copy carries only in-frame clones and drops some. The table includes 70,000 to 95,000 clones, over 75% detected once. The clonotype originates from a human donor with non-small cell lung cancer that progressed on radiotherapy plus ipilimumab. The sequenced sample was peripheral blood, obtained from a patient treated with radiotherapy plus ipilimumab. The V call is TRBV6-1, the J call TRBJ1-5; D might be TRBD1 (5 bases). The CDR3 DNA sequence: TGTGCCAGCAGGCCAGGGATAGGCAATCAGCCCCAGCATTTT. It specifies CASRPGIGNQPQHF.